This T cell receptor beta chain was captured by sequencing in a study of vaccination effects on CD4 cells after COVID-19 (dated by TCRdb to between 2021 and 2023). Regarding the study in general: In the ViraFEST assay, PBMC were stimulated with viral peptide pools, and antigen-specific CD4+ T cell clonotypes were then identified by expansion using TCR sequencing. Each participant received two doses of an mRNA SARS-CoV-2 vaccine, either BNT162b2 or mRNA-1273. Pre-vaccine samples were drawn from a couple of convalescent patients 16 days and one week before the first dose, at 142 and 148 days after COVID-19 diagnosis. Approximately 2 million PBMC per well were cultured in IMDM with roughly 5% human AB serum, 10 IU/ml IL-2 and gentamicin, plus 10 ug/ml peptides. In both COVID-19 convalescent patients and infection-naive vaccine recipients, the study compared SARS-CoV-2 spike-specific CD4+ TCR repertoires from before mRNA vaccination with those from after it. The full study included over 8 COVID-19 convalescent patients and several SARS-CoV-2-naive healthy vaccine recipients. In the study, cultures from other donors were sequenced using the Oncomine TCR Beta short-read assay on an Illumina iSeq 100.

Regarding this clone: Its antigen is currently not known. Base qualities were left out, and no much larger clone turns up one base away.

The germline V gene sets CDR1 to SNHLY and CDR2 to FYNNEI. The junction carries 9 bases between V and J, which are trimmed by 5 bases and 2 bases respectively. Taken from cysteine to phenylalanine, the CDR3 has 13 residues. The DNA shown is the 39-base CDR3, in frame from base 1. Receptor libraries were prepared by the immunoSEQ multiplex PCR assay. DNA from the cultured and isolated CD4+ T cells underwent TCR beta CDR3 sequencing. The paper's processing steps were these. Non-productive TCR sequences were discarded, and reads were trimmed to the CDR3 region, with only CDR3s of 7 or more amino acids retained. The MANAFEST web app was used to identify antigen-specific clonotypes by comparing expansion in peptide wells with expansion in reference cultures. To be called positive, a clone needed expansion at FDR<0.05 compared with the reference and with all other wells, an odds ratio greater than 5, and a frequency greater than 0.1% in two replicate wells. Clonotypes significantly expanded in SARS-CoV-2 spike wells and in at least one common cold coronavirus spike condition were defined as cross-reactive. Levenshtein distance calculated with the stringdist R package was used to assess CDR3 similarity, and unrooted trees were constructed with ape in R 3.6.1. TCRdb took over this immuneACCESS table, retaining in-frame rearrangements with V and J assigned. Such tables are incomplete; in checked studies, under half of the missing clones stem from an unresolved V gene, and the remainder is unexplained. The DNA was the basis for D and trimming; V, J and clone size are from that table. Here the sample has approximately 47,000 clones; about 70% occur a single time. About 10% of the sample lies in the top ten.

After more than 9 days of culture, CD4+ T cells were isolated with the EasySep CD4+ T cell isolation kit. Convalescent patients had PCR-confirmed SARS-CoV-2 infection between March and December 2020, before Alpha, Beta and Delta variants emerged in the United States. On days 3 and 7, half of the culture medium was replaced with fresh IL-2-containing medium. Unless otherwise noted, each peptide stimulation condition was cultured in triplicate wells. PBMC were separated from whole blood using Ficoll-Paque Plus gradient centrifugation and were then either cryopreserved at -140C or used fresh. Genomic DNA was extracted from cultured CD4+ T cells with the QIAamp micro DNA kit. Beyond this particular receptor, the publication reports: Among convalescent patients, the spike-reactive repertoire after vaccination was made up mainly of new vaccine-induced clones that were largely distinct from the clones induced by infection. The study was limited by a small number of convalescent patients, and early post-infection timepoints were lacking. Clones induced by infection and clones induced by vaccination both contracted markedly at late timepoints after vaccination, which fits with T cell responses waning over time.

Sequenced material: CD4+ T cells from PBMCs cultured without peptide, taken before COVID-19 vaccination. The chain uses TRBV2 and TRBJ1-2; no D segment can be confidently identified. The origin of this receptor is a human donor who had a prior SARS-CoV-2 infection. The CDR3 reads as follows: CASSRQINYGYTF. The bases are TGTGCCAGCAGTCGCCAGATAAACTATGGCTACACCTTC.